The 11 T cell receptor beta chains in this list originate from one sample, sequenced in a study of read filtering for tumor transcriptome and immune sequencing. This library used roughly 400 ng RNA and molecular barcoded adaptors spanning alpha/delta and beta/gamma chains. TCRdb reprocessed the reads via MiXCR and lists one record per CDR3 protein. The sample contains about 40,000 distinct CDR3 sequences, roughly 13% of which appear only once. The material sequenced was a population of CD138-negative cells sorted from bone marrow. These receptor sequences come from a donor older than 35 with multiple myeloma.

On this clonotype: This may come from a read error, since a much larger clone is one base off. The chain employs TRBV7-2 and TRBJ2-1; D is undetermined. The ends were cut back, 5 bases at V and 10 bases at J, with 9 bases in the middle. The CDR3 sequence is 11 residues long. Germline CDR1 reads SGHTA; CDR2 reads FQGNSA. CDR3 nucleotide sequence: TGTGCCAGCAGCCCAGAACTGGAGCAGTTCTTC. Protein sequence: CASSPELEQFF.

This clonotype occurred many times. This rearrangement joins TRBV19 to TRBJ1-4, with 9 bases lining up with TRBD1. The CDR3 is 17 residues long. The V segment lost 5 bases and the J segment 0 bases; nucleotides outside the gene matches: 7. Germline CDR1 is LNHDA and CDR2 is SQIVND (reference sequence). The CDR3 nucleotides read TGTGCCAGTAGTGGGGGACAGGGTGTATCAACTAATGAAAAACTGTTTTTT. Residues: CASSGGQGVSTNEKLFF.

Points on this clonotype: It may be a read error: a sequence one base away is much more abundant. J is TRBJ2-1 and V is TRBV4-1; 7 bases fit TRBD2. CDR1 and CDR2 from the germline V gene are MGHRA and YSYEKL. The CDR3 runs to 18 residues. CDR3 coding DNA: TGCGCCAGCGGCCAAGATGGGGGGGGGGTTAGCTCCTACAATGAGCAGTTCTTC. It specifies CASGQDGGGVSSYNEQFF.

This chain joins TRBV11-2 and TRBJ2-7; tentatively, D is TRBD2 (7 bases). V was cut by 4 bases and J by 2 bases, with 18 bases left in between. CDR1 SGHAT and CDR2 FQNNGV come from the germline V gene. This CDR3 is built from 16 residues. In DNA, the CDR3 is TGTGCCAGCAGCTCGGGGGCTAGCGGAGTACCCTACGAGCAGTACTTC. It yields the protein CASSSGASGVPYEQYF.

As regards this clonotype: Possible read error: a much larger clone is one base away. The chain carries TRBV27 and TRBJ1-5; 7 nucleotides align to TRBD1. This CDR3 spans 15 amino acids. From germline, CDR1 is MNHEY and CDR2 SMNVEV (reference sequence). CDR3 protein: CASSLLAGGNLPQHF. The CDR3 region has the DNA TGTGCCAGCAGTTTATTGGCAGGGGGGAATCTGCCCCAGCATTTT.

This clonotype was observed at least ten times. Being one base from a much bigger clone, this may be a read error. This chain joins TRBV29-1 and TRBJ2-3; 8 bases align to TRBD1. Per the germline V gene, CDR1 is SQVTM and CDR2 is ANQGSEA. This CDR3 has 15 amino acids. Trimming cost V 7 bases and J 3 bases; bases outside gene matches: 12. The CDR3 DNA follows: TGCAGCGCCGTGGGACAGGCGGCAAATACAGATACGCAGTATTTT. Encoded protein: CSAVGQAANTDTQYF.

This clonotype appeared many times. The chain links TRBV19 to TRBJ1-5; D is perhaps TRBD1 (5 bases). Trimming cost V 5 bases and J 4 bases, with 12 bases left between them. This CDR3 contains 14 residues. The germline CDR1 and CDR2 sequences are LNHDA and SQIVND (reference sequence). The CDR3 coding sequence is TGTGCCAGTAGTCCGACGGGGGAAAATCAGCCCCAGCATTTT. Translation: CASSPTGENQPQHF.

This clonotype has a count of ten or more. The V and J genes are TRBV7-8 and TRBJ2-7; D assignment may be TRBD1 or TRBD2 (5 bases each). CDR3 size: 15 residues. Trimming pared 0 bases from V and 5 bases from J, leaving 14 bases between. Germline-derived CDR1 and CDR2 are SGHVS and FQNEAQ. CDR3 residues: CASSLAQGPSHEQYF. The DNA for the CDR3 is TGTGCCAGCAGCTTAGCGCAGGGTCCTAGCCACGAGCAGTACTTC. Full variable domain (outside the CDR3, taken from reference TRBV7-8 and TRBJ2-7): GAGVSQSPRYKVAKRGQDVALRCDPISGHVSLFWYQQALGQGPEFLTYFQNEAQLDKSGLPSDRFFAERPEGSVSTLKIQRTQQEDSAVYLCASSLAQGPSHEQYFGPGTRLTVT.

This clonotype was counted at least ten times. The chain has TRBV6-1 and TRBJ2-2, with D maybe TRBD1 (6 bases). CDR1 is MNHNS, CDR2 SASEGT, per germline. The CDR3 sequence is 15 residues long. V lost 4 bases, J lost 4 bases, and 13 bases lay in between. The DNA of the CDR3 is TGTGCCAGCAGTGGAAACAGGGTTAGCACCGGGGAGCTGTTTTTT. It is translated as CASSGNRVSTGELFF.

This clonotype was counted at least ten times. For the CDR3, the DNA is TGCAGTGCTAGAGGACCTGGGAGGACTGAAGCTTTCTTT. Encoded protein: CSARGPGRTEAFF. This sequence joins TRBV20-1 and TRBJ1-1; D ambiguous. This CDR3 has 13 residues. V was trimmed by 1 base and J by 5 bases, leaving 11 bases between them. CDR1 and CDR2 from the germline V gene are DFQATT and SNEGSKA (reference sequence).

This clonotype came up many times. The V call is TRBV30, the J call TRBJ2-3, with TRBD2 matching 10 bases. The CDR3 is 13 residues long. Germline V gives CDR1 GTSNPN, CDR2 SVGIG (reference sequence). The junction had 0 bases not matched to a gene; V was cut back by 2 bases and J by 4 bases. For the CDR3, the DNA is TGTGCCTGGAGTCTAGCGGGAGCAGATACGCAGTATTTT. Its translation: CAWSLAGADTQYF.